The rows below give T cell receptor beta chains drawn from one sample of a study of T cell responses to AZD1222 COVID-19 vaccine. Assay used: immunoSEQ multiplex PCR; TCRdb lists only in-frame clones, some missing. Seen here are approximately 110,000 clones, 85% observed once, and the top ten hold just under 4.5%. This specimen consisted of peripheral blood, obtained 28 days after the second AZD1222 dose. All receptors derive from an adult who received the AZD1222 COVID-19 vaccine. The CDR3 runs from the conserved cysteine through the conserved F or W. A D gene is named only where the DNA matches it firmly. Some rows mark clone size as missing; the rest say once, few, many or name a class of expanded clone.

clone_size,v_call,j_call,d_call,cdr3_nt,cdr3_aa
NA,TRBV6-1,TRBJ1-5,NA,TGTGCAGGGGGGAGATTAAATCAGCCCCAGCATTTT,CAGGRLNQPQHF
few,TRBV2,TRBJ1-5,NA,TGTGCCAGCAGTGCGAGGGCAGGGATTGGCAATCAGCCCCAGCATTTT,CASSARAGIGNQPQHF
NA,TRBV27,TRBJ1-4,NA,TGTGCCAGCAGTCTAACAACCAGGGGCTTCTCCGGTGAAAAACTGTTTTTT,CASSLTTRGFSGEKLFF
few,TRBV18,TRBJ1-5,NA,TGTGCCAGCTCACCGTCCCCGATGATCTATAGCAATCAGCCCCAGCATTTT,CASSPSPMIYSNQPQHF
few,TRBV4-2,TRBJ1-3,NA,TGTGCCAGCAGCCAAGCGAGTTCCGGAAACACCATATATTTT,CASSQASSGNTIYF
NA,TRBV5-1,TRBJ2-5,NA,TGCGCCAGCAGCGGCCAAGAGACCCAGTACTTC,CASSGQETQYF
NA,TRBV7-3,TRBJ1-6,TRBD1,TGTGCCAGCAGCTTCGGGACAGCCAATTCACCCCTCCACTTT,CASSFGTANSPLHF
NA,TRBV11-3,TRBJ1-1,NA,TGTGCCAGCAGCTTAGAGGGCAGGGTGAACACTGAAGCTTTCTTT,CASSLEGRVNTEAFF
NA,TRBV3-1/TRBV3-2,TRBJ2-2,NA,TGTGCCAGCAGCCAAGTGGAGGGTTTGGACACCGGGGAGCTGTTTTTT,CASSQVEGLDTGELFF
NA,TRBV4-2,TRBJ1-2,TRBD1,TGTGCCAGCAGCCAAGGCATAACAGGGGAGTATGGCTACACCTTC,CASSQGITGEYGYTF
NA,TRBV18,TRBJ2-5,TRBD1,TGTGCCAGCTCCCTAGGGGGCCGTGAGACCCAGTACTTC,CASSLGGRETQYF
NA,TRBV6-5,TRBJ1-5,NA,TGTGCCAGCAGCTTGGGGACATCAAATCAGCCCCAGCATTTT,CASSLGTSNQPQHF
NA,TRBV19,TRBJ2-1,TRBD2,TGTGCCAGTAGTATAACCCTACTAGCGGGGGGGCGCAATGAGCAGTTCTTC,CASSITLLAGGRNEQFF